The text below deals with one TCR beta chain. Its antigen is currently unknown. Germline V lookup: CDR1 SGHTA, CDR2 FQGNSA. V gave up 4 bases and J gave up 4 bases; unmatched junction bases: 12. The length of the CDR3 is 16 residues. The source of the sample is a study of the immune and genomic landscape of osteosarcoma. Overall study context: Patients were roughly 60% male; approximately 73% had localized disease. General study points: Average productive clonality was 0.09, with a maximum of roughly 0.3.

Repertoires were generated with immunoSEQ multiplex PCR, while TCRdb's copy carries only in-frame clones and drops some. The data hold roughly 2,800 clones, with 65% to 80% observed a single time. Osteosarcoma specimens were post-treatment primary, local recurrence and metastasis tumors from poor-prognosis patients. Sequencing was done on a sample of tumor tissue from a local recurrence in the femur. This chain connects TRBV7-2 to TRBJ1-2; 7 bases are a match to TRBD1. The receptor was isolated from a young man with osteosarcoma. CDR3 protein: CASSSEQGSYSYGYTF. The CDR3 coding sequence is TGTGCCAGCAGCTCAGAACAGGGGTCCTATTCCTATGGCTACACCTTC.